A single sample is the source of the 29 T cell receptor beta chains below, sequenced in a study of molecular identifiers for immune sequencing clone quantification (dated by TCRdb to the late 2010s). Libraries were prepared through PCR. Sequenced on a NextSeq 500. TCRdb passed the public sequencing reads through fastp at Q25 and MiXCR, retaining productive beta sequences. Each entry merges the rows of one CDR3 protein and shows their most common DNA and genes. The sample has 460,000 or so distinct CDR3 sequences on record, around 25% of them singletons. The top ten clonotypes cover around 0.79% of the sample. Sequenced input: naive CD8+ T cells from blood, with Jurkat cell RNA spiked in. Interpreted using the paper, the cell subset or site label stands for: FACS-sorted CD8+CD4-CCR7+CD45RA+ naive T cells. The source is a human donor in good health. Some libraries in this study had Jurkat cell RNA spiked in.

The gene calls are TRBV27 and TRBJ2-1; maybe TRBD2 (7 bases). Germline CDR1 and CDR2: MNHEY and SMNVEV (reference sequence). V lost 5 bases, J lost 8 bases, and 22 bases lay in between. This CDR3 has 16 amino acids. The CDR3 loop is CASSPHGPGGLDEQFF. The DNA for the CDR3 is TGTGCCAGCAGTCCCCACGGACCGGGGGGCCTGGATGAGCAGTTCTTC.

Of note for this clonotype: A much bigger clone sits one base away, suggesting this may be a read error. The chain uses TRBV7-2 and TRBJ2-7; D uncertain. The CDR3 sequence is 16 residues long. From germline, CDR1 is SGHTA and CDR2 FQGNSA. The chain's CDR3 is CARSPDLAPPADEQYF. In nucleotides, the CDR3 is TGTGCCCGCAGCCCAGACCTGGCCCCCCCCGCCGACGAGCAGTACTTC.

The chain combines TRBV11-2 with TRBJ1-4; possibly TRBD1 for D (5 bases). The CDR3 consists of 14 residues. The V and J ends lost 5 bases and 4 bases respectively, with 11 bases between them. The V gene's germline CDR1 is SGHAT and CDR2 FQNNGV. CDR3 protein: CASSLWGDNEKLFF. The DNA for the CDR3 is TGTGCCAGCAGCCTGTGGGGGGATAATGAAAAACTGTTTTTT.

This rearrangement joins TRBV20-1 to TRBJ2-7, with 8 bases fitting TRBD2. With V trimmed by 1 base and J by 4 bases, 6 bases remained unmatched. In germline, CDR1 is DFQATT, CDR2 SNEGSKA (reference sequence). The CDR3 length is 14 residues. CDR3 amino acids: CSARVDSGIYEQYF. As DNA, the CDR3 is TGCAGTGCTAGAGTGGATAGCGGGATATACGAGCAGTACTTC.

This clonotype was seen ten or more times. The rearrangement links TRBV28 to TRBJ2-3; D is unclear. V gave up 3 bases and J gave up 2 bases, with 9 bases separating them. Per germline, CDR1 MDHEN and CDR2 SYDVKM. CDR3 size: 14 residues. CDR3 DNA: TGTGCCAGCAGTTTGGGCGGAAACACAGATACGCAGTATTTT. This codes for CASSLGGNTDTQYF.

This clonotype was counted between two and nine times. The chain couples TRBV10-2 to TRBJ2-3; 12 nucleotides align to TRBD1. The germline V gene encodes CDR1 WSHSY and CDR2 SAAADI. CDR3 length: 16 residues. After removal of 6 bases from V and 8 bases from J, the junction contained 12 bases not matched to a gene. The CDR3 nucleotides read TGCGCCAGCAGCGAAGGTTTGGGACAGGGGGCTGTTACGCAGTATTTT. Its protein product is CASSEGLGQGAVTQYF.

This clonotype came up once. Since a much larger clone is just one base distant, this may be a read error. The chain recombines TRBV28 with TRBJ2-1; 8 nucleotides align to TRBD1. The CDR3 contains 13 residues. Germline V lookup: CDR1 MDHEN, CDR2 SYDVKM. For the CDR3, the DNA is TGTGCCAGCAGTCCCTGGAACGAGGACAGGGAACTCTTC. Translation: CASSPWNEDRELF.

The chain couples TRBV29-1 to TRBJ1-4; TRBD1 matches 7 bases. The length of the CDR3 is 17 residues. Germline V gives CDR1 SQVTM, CDR2 ANQGSEA. V trimming: 0 bases; J trimming: 8 bases; junction bases outside the gene matches: 15. CDR3: CSVEESSSRQGGEKLFF. In DNA, the CDR3 is TGCAGCGTTGAAGAGTCTTCCTCGAGACAGGGAGGGGAAAAACTGTTTTTT.

This clonotype was seen a few times. The rearrangement joins TRBV20-1 to TRBJ2-3; D gene uncertain. Germline V gene data show CDR1 as DFQATT and CDR2 as SNEGSKA (reference sequence). V lost 5 bases, J lost 5 bases, and 8 bases lay in between. The CDR3 totals 11 residues. This CDR3 is CSARPEDTQYF. CDR3 bases: TGCAGTGCTCGACCGGAAGATACGCAGTATTTT.

This clonotype was seen more than once but under ten times. V usage is TRBV20-1 and J usage is TRBJ2-7; 8 bases map to TRBD1. V lost 4 bases to trimming and J lost 3 bases; unmatched junction nucleotides: 11. From germline, CDR1 is DFQATT and CDR2 SNEGSKA (reference sequence). The CDR3 covers 15 residues. The CDR3 nucleotides read TGCAGTGCTACCCCGACAGGGGAAATCCGCTACGAGCAGTACTTC. Translation gives CSATPTGEIRYEQYF.

The chain links TRBV13 to TRBJ1-2, with TRBD1 matching 12 bases. Germline CDR1 reads PRHDT; CDR2 reads FYEKMQ (reference sequence). CDR3 length: 16 amino acids. V shed 3 bases and J 6 bases; nucleotides not matched to a gene: 8. CDR3 amino acids: CASSLKGQGAKNGYTF. CDR3 bases: TGTGCCAGCAGCTTGAAGGGACAGGGGGCGAAGAATGGCTACACCTTC.

This clonotype has only a few counts. The CDR3 sequence: CASSPMTGGTEAFF. CDR3 coding DNA: TGTGCCAGCAGCCCCATGACAGGGGGGACTGAAGCTTTCTTT. The gene calls are TRBV7-9 and TRBJ1-1; 9 bases line up with TRBD1. V shed 5 bases and J 5 bases; nucleotides not matched to a gene: 6. CDR1 and CDR2 from the germline V gene are SEHNR and FQNEAQ (reference sequence). CDR3 size: 14 residues. Complete variable domain (other parts from reference TRBV7-9 and TRBJ1-1): DTGVSQNPRHKITKRGQNVTFRCDPISEHNRLYWYRQTLGQGPEFLTYFQNEAQLEKSRLLSDRFSAERPKGSFSTLEIQRTEQGDSAMYLCASSPMTGGTEAFFGQGTRLTVV.

This clonotype was found a few times. This chain links TRBV27 with TRBJ2-7; tentative D call: TRBD2 (6 bases). Germline V gene data show CDR1 as MNHEY and CDR2 as SMNVEV (reference sequence). The V end was cut by 6 bases, the J end by 6 bases, with 21 bases between. CDR3 length: 15 amino acids. This chain's CDR3 is CASRPLEEGPGEQYF. As DNA, the CDR3 is TGTGCCAGCAGACCCCTAGAGGAGGGCCCAGGCGAGCAGTACTTC.

The chain is built from TRBV19 and TRBJ2-5; 12 bases are shared with TRBD1. The CDR3 spans 15 residues. Germline V gives CDR1 LNHDA, CDR2 SQIVND (reference sequence). The V segment lost 6 bases and the J segment 8 bases; nucleotides outside the gene matches: 10. CDR3 nucleotides: TGTGCCAGTAGCCCCACGGGACAGGGGGCTTCCACCCAGTACTTC. It is translated as CASSPTGQGASTQYF.

This clonotype came up many times. V gene TRBV27 combines with J gene TRBJ2-5; no clear D. Germline loops: CDR1 MNHEY, CDR2 SMNVEV (reference sequence). CDR3 size: 15 residues. The V and J ends lost 6 bases and 0 bases respectively, with 14 bases between them. This CDR3 is CASRVTYPHQETQYF. The CDR3 region has the DNA TGTGCCAGCAGAGTTACGTATCCACACCAAGAGACCCAGTACTTC.

As to this clonotype: Possible read error: a much larger clone is one base away. The chain combines TRBV19 with TRBJ2-3; D is uncertain. This CDR3 has 17 amino acids. Trimming took 5 bases from V and 2 from J, leaving 20 bases between them. The germline CDR1 and CDR2 sequences are LNHDA and SQIVND (reference sequence). CDR3 in DNA: TGTGCCAGTAGTTCCCGGTCCTATTCTGAACACACAGATACGCAGTATTTT. Amino acid sequence: CASSSRSYSEHTDTQYF.

This clonotype came up a few times. This sequence joins TRBV9 and TRBJ2-1; D may match TRBD1 or TRBD2 (5 bases each). The CDR3 has 16 amino acids. Trimming removed 4 bases at V and 6 bases at J, with 20 bases between. The germline gives CDR1 SGDLS, CDR2 YYNGEE. The CDR3 nucleotides read TGTGCCAGCAGCCCCTCCGGGACCCCCGTAAGCAATGAGCAGTTCTTC. It encodes CASSPSGTPVSNEQFF.

With respect to this clonotype: Mismatch with germline at one junction end may stem from a read error. V and J are TRBV12-3 or TRBV12-4 and TRBJ2-5; TRBD1 or TRBD2 may be the D gene (5 bases each). CDR3 length: 15 amino acids. The CDR3 DNA sequence: TGTGCCAGCACCCCAGCGGAAGGGGTCCAAGAGCCCCAGTACTTC. This encodes CASTPAEGVQEPQYF.

The genes are TRBV7-2 and TRBJ2-7, with 8 bases aligning to TRBD2. The V and J ends lost 5 bases and 3 bases, in that order; junction bases with no gene match: 6. Germline V gene sequence: CDR1 SGHTA, CDR2 FQGNSA. The CDR3 consists of 14 residues. The CDR3 sequence is CASSETSGGYEQYF. The CDR3 DNA sequence: TGTGCCAGCAGCGAAACTAGCGGCGGCTACGAGCAGTACTTC.

This clonotype was found many times. The J gene is TRBJ2-3, the V gene TRBV2, with D unclear. The length of the CDR3 is 13 residues. The V gene lost 6 bases and the J gene lost 0 bases, with 7 bases spanning the gap. Germline V gives CDR1 SNHLY, CDR2 FYNNEI. CDR3 nucleotide sequence: TGTGCCAGCAGCGATGTTAGCACAGATACGCAGTATTTT. It codes for CASSDVSTDTQYF. Variable domain in full (rest from reference TRBV2 and TRBJ2-3): EPEVTQTPSHQVTQMGQEVILRCVPISNHLYFYWYRQILGQKVEFLVSFYNNEISEKSEIFDDQFSVERPDGSNFTLKIRSTKLEDSAMYFCASSDVSTDTQYFGPGTRLTVL.

On this clonotype: A much more abundant neighbour one base away suggests this may be a read error. The chain employs TRBV24-1 and TRBJ2-1, with 8 nucleotides matching TRBD1. The CDR3 totals 19 residues. Per germline, CDR1 KGHDR and CDR2 SFDVKD. V shed 5 bases and J 2 bases; nucleotides not matched to a gene: 16. The CDR3 bases are TGTGCCACCAGTGTTTCCCTGGGTTTCGGACAGGGCCCCTACAATGAGCAGTTCTTC. Translation: CATSVSLGFGQGPYNEQFF.

V and J are TRBV7-9 and TRBJ2-5; TRBD1 agrees at 10 bases. From germline, CDR1 is SEHNR and CDR2 FQNEAQ (reference sequence). The CDR3 extends over 15 amino acids. V dropped 3 bases and J dropped 5; count of bases not matched to a gene: 6. The CDR3 loop is CASSFRDRGPETQYF. The CDR3 DNA sequence: TGTGCCAGCAGCTTTCGAGACAGGGGGCCTGAGACCCAGTACTTC. Combining the CDR3 with reference TRBV7-9 and TRBJ2-5 gives the whole variable domain DTGVSQNPRHKITKRGQNVTFRCDPISEHNRLYWYRQTLGQGPEFLTYFQNEAQLEKSRLLSDRFSAERPKGSFSTLEIQRTEQGDSAMYLCASSFRDRGPETQYFGPGTRLLVL.

This clonotype was detected many times. This sequence joins TRBV9 and TRBJ2-3; weak D call: TRBD2 (5 bases). The CDR3 has 15 residues. Deletions cut 0 bases from V and 0 bases from J, with 8 bases between. CDR1 and CDR2 (germline): SGDLS, YYNGEE. For the CDR3, the DNA is TGTGCCAGCAGCGTAGCGGGGAGTAGCACAGATACGCAGTATTTT. Protein: CASSVAGSSTDTQYF.

The chain joins TRBV7-3 to TRBJ2-2, with 11 bases that match TRBD2. Germline CDR1 reads SGHTA; CDR2 reads FQGTGA. The CDR3 totals 18 residues. V dropped 2 bases and J dropped 1; count of bases not matched to a gene: 6. The CDR3 reads CASSLGLAGWQNTGELFF. The CDR3 DNA sequence: TGTGCCAGCAGCTTAGGACTAGCGGGCTGGCAGAACACCGGGGAGCTGTTTTTT. Full variable domain (rest looked up from reference TRBV7-3 and TRBJ2-2): GAGVSQTPSNKVTEKGKYVELRCDPISGHTALYWYRQSLGQGPEFLIYFQGTGAADDSGLPNDRFFAVRPEGSVSTLKIQRTERGDSAVYLCASSLGLAGWQNTGELFFGEGSRLTVL.

On this clonotype: At one end, the junction sequence differs from germline, possibly due to a read error. The V gene is TRBV7-9, the J gene TRBJ2-5; D gene uncertain. This CDR3 is built from 13 residues. Germline assignment: CDR1 SEHNR and CDR2 FQNEAQ (reference sequence). The CDR3 DNA reads TGTGCCAGCAGCTCAGGACGAGGAGAGCCCCAGTGCTTC. This encodes CASSSGRGEPQCF. The entire variable domain, with the rest obtained from reference TRBV7-9 and TRBJ2-5, is as follows: DTGVSQNPRHKITKRGQNVTFRCDPISEHNRLYWYRQTLGQGPEFLTYFQNEAQLEKSRLLSDRFSAERPKGSFSTLEIQRTEQGDSAMYLCASSSGRGEPQCFGPGTRLLVL.

The rearrangement joins TRBV6-2 or TRBV6-3 to TRBJ2-1, with TRBD1 identical over 9 bases. The germline V gene encodes CDR1 MNHEY and CDR2 SVGEGT. The CDR3 has 16 amino acids. The J segment lost 6 bases and the V segment lost 4 bases, leaving 10 bases of the junction unmatched. CDR3 region: CASSLRGTGLSNEQFF. DNA of the CDR3: TGTGCCAGCAGTTTACGTGGGACAGGGTTGAGCAATGAGCAGTTCTTC.

This chain links TRBV27 with TRBJ2-3, with 10 bases fitting TRBD2. V lost 6 bases, J lost 2 bases, and 11 bases stayed unmatched. The V gene's germline CDR1 is MNHEY and CDR2 SMNVEV (reference sequence). This CDR3 has 17 residues. CDR3 in amino acids: CASSRTWTSGLTDTQYF. For the CDR3, the DNA is TGTGCCAGCAGCCGGACATGGACTAGCGGACTCACAGATACGCAGTATTTT.

In this sample, this clonotype turned up many times. The chain has TRBV6-2 or TRBV6-3 and TRBJ2-3; tentative D call: TRBD1 (6 bases). Germline lookup yields CDR1 MNHEY and CDR2 SVGEGT. CDR3 length: 12 amino acids. DNA of the CDR3: TGTGCGGCACAGGGAAGTGGTGATACGCAGTATTTT. Its translation: CAAQGSGDTQYF.

This clonotype turned up a few times. The genes are TRBV14 and TRBJ2-2, with TRBD2 matching over 11 bases. The V segment lost 2 bases and the J segment 6 bases; nucleotides outside the gene matches: 2. The germline CDR1 and CDR2 sequences are SGHDN and FVKESK. The length of the CDR3 is 15 residues. CDR3: CASSQLAGGAGELFF. The CDR3 nucleotides read TGTGCCAGCAGCCAACTAGCGGGAGGTGCCGGGGAGCTGTTTTTT.